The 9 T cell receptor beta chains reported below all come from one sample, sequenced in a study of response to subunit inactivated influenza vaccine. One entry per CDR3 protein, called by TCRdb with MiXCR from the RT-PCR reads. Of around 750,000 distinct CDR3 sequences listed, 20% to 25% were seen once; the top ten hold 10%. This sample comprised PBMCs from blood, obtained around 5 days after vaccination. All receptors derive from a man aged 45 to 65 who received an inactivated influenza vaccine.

The CDR3 DNA is TGTGCCAGCCTTGGACAGGCCTCCTACGAGCAGTACTTC. Residues: CASLGQASYEQYF. The V and J genes are TRBV6-1 and TRBJ2-7, with 7 bases lining up with TRBD1. V dropped 8 bases and J dropped 0; count of bases not matched to a gene: 4. CDR1 and CDR2 (germline): MNHNS, SASEGT. This CDR3 contains 13 residues.

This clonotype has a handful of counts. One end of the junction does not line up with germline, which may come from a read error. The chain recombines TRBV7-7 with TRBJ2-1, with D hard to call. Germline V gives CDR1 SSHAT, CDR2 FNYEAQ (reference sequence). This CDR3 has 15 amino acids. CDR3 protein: CASSLGKGPYNEQFF. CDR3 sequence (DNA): TGTGCTAGCAGCTTAGGAAAAGGACCTTACAATGAGCAGTTCTTC. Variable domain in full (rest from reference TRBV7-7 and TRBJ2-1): GAGVSQSPRYKVTKRGQDVTLRCDPISSHATLYWYQQALGQGPEFLTYFNYEAQPDKSGLPSDRFSAERPEGSISTLTIQRTEQRDSAMYRCASSLGKGPYNEQFFGPGTRLTVL.

The CDR3 coding sequence is TGTGCCAGCAGTGAGGGTGGGCAAACTAAAGAGACCCAGTACTTC. This encodes CASSEGGQTKETQYF. The V call is TRBV25-1, the J call TRBJ2-5; D is ambiguous. V lost 3 bases and J 3 bases, leaving 14 bases between the germline ends. The CDR3 spans 15 residues. Looked up from germline, CDR1 is MGHDK and CDR2 is SYGVNS.

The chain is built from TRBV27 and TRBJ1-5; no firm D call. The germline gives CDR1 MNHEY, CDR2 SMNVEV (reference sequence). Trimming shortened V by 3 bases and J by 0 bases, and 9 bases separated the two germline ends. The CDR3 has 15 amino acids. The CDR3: CASSLSQNSNQPQHF. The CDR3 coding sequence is TGTGCCAGCAGTTTGAGTCAGAATAGCAATCAGCCCCAGCATTTT.

The CDR3 reads CASSYRYSLDPGFWNEQFF. The CDR3 DNA reads TGTGCCAGCAGTTACCGATACAGCCTGGATCCGGGGTTCTGGAATGAGCAGTTCTTC. This sequence joins TRBV6-5 and TRBJ2-1; maybe TRBD2 (5 bases). The germline gives CDR1 MNHEY, CDR2 SVGAGI. Trimming took 2 bases from V and 7 from J, leaving 27 bases between them. This CDR3 region has 19 residues.

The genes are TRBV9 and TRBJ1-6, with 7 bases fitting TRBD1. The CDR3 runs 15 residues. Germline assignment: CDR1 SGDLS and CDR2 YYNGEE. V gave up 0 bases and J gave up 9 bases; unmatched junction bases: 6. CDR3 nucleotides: TGTGCCAGCAGCGTAGCGGGAGGGGGCCGTTCACCCCTCCACTTT. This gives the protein CASSVAGGGRSPLHF.

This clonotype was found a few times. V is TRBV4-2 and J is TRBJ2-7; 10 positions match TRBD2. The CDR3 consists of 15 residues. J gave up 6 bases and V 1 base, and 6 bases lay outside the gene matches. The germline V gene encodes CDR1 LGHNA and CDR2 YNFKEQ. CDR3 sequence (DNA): TGTGCCAGCAGCCAAGTATCTAGCGGGAGTGTCGAGCAGTACTTC. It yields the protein CASSQVSSGSVEQYF.

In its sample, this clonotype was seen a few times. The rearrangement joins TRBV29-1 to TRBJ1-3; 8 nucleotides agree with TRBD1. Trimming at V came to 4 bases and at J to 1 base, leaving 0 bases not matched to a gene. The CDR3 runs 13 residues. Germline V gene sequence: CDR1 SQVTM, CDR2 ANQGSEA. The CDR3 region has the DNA TGCAGCGTTGGGACAGGGTCTGGAAACACCATATATTTT. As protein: CSVGTGSGNTIYF.

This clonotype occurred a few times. CDR3 amino acids: CASKRGENEQFF. CDR3 in DNA: TGTGCCAGCAAAAGGGGGGAGAATGAGCAGTTCTTC. This rearrangement joins TRBV12-3 or TRBV12-4 to TRBJ2-1; D could derive from TRBD1 or TRBD2 (6 bases each). V was cut by 7 bases and J by 7 bases, with 11 bases left in between. This CDR3 is built from 12 residues.